This T cell receptor (beta chain) originates from a study of T cell repertoires in cytomegalovirus infection. Whole-study context: Shared public TCR beta signatures pointed to both CMV infection and a matching HLA type.

This CDR3 comprises 15 residues. CDR1 MDHEN and CDR2 SYDVKM come from the germline V gene. Unmatched junction bases numbered 5, after V lost 5 bases and J lost 1 base. This clonotype has just a few counts. TCRdb re-called the reads with MiXCR, one entry per CDR3 protein. The repertoire has around 270,000 distinct CDR3 sequences, 9.1% of them found once; the top ten carry less than 15%. Sequenced sample: PBMCs. The TCR sequence derives from a human donor in good health (CMV status not recorded). Some clones in this sample may be carry-over from other donors' samples. The chain is built from TRBV28 and TRBJ1-5, with 7 bases aligning to TRBD1. The CDR3 is CASSQSGQSNQPQHF. Written as DNA, the CDR3 is TGTGCCAGCAGTCAATCGGGACAGAGCAATCAGCCCCAGCATTTT.